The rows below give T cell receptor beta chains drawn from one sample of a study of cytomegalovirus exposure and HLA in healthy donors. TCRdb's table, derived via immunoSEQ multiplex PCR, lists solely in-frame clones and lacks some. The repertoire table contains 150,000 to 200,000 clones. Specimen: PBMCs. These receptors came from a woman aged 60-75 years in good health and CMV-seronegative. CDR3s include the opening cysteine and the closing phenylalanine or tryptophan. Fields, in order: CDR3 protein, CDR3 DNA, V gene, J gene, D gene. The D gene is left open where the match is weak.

CDR3 protein: CASSQDPGQLEAFF
CDR3 DNA: TGTGCCAGCTCTCAAGACCCGGGACAGCTAGAAGCTTTCTTT
V gene: TRBV18
J gene: TRBJ1-1
D gene: TRBD1

CDR3 protein: CAAIRGGSETQYF
CDR3 DNA: TGTGCCGCGATACGGGGGGGCTCCGAGACCCAGTACTTC
V gene: TRBV5-5
J gene: TRBJ2-5
D gene: TRBD2

CDR3 protein: CASSVGGQGLGEQYF
CDR3 DNA: TGTGCCAGCAGCGTAGGGGGACAGGGGTTAGGTGAGCAGTACTTC
V gene: TRBV9
J gene: TRBJ2-7
D gene: TRBD1

CDR3 protein: CASSLQSGQQALGANVLTF
CDR3 DNA: TGCGCCAGCAGCTTGCAGTCAGGCCAGCAAGCCCTTGGGGCCAACGTCCTGACTTTC
V gene: TRBV5-1
J gene: TRBJ2-6
D gene: NA

CDR3 protein: CASSTKDRGPRDGYTF
CDR3 DNA: TGTGCCAGCAGCACCAAGGACAGGGGCCCGCGGGACGGCTACACCTTC
V gene: TRBV5-4
J gene: TRBJ1-2
D gene: TRBD1

CDR3 protein: CASSPLGGGSKAFF
CDR3 DNA: TGTGCCAGCAGCCCGTTAGGGGGGGGGTCCAAAGCTTTCTTT
V gene: TRBV9
J gene: TRBJ1-1
D gene: NA

CDR3 protein: CATSSSRGGWDYGYTF
CDR3 DNA: TGTGCCACCAGCAGCTCACGAGGCGGGTGGGACTATGGCTACACCTTC
V gene: TRBV15
J gene: TRBJ1-2
D gene: NA

CDR3 protein: CASSRLAGADEQFF
CDR3 DNA: TGCGCCAGTTCCCGACTAGCGGGAGCCGATGAGCAGTTCTTC
V gene: TRBV5-1
J gene: TRBJ2-1
D gene: TRBD2

CDR3 protein: CASGQGRNQPQHF
CDR3 DNA: TGTGCCTCCGGACAGGGGAGGAATCAGCCCCAGCATTTT
V gene: TRBV30
J gene: TRBJ1-5
D gene: TRBD1

CDR3 protein: CASSRRELTLNEQFF
CDR3 DNA: TGTGCCAGCAGCCGCCGGGAGCTAACCCTGAATGAGCAGTTCTTC
V gene: TRBV4-2
J gene: TRBJ2-1
D gene: NA

CDR3 protein: CASSPGQGRFEAFF
CDR3 DNA: TGTGCCAGCTCACCAGGACAGGGACGTTTCGAAGCTTTCTTT
V gene: TRBV18
J gene: TRBJ1-1
D gene: TRBD1

CDR3 protein: CASSWTGPGELFF
CDR3 DNA: TGTGCCAGCAGCTGGACAGGACCGGGGGAGCTGTTTTTT
V gene: TRBV7-9
J gene: TRBJ2-2
D gene: TRBD1

CDR3 protein: CASSSGQSNEKLFF
CDR3 DNA: TGCGCCAGCAGCTCGGGACAGTCTAATGAAAAACTGTTTTTT
V gene: TRBV5-1
J gene: TRBJ1-4
D gene: TRBD1

CDR3 protein: CASSDQDRGATF
CDR3 DNA: TGTGCCAGCAGTGACCAAGACAGGGGGGCCACCTTC
V gene: TRBV25-1
J gene: TRBJ1-2
D gene: TRBD1

CDR3 protein: CATRLAGALGEQYF
CDR3 DNA: TGTGCCACCAGGCTAGCGGGGGCCCTGGGCGAGCAGTACTTC
V gene: TRBV11-1
J gene: TRBJ2-7
D gene: TRBD2

CDR3 protein: CASSVEGDGAYEQYF
CDR3 DNA: TGTGCCAGCAGCGTAGAGGGGGACGGTGCCTACGAGCAGTACTTC
V gene: TRBV9
J gene: TRBJ2-7
D gene: NA

CDR3 protein: CASSLMGPTPGANVLTF
CDR3 DNA: TGTGCCAGCAGCTTAATGGGGCCCACCCCTGGGGCCAACGTCCTGACTTTC
V gene: TRBV7-3
J gene: TRBJ2-6
D gene: NA

CDR3 protein: CASSLDRGLTGNTIYF
CDR3 DNA: TGTGCCAGCAGCTTGGACCGGGGGTTGACTGGAAACACCATATATTTT
V gene: TRBV5-6
J gene: TRBJ1-3
D gene: NA

CDR3 protein: CASSTTGPGELFF
CDR3 DNA: TGTGCCAGTAGTACAACAGGGCCCGGGGAGCTGTTTTTT
V gene: TRBV19
J gene: TRBJ2-2
D gene: NA

CDR3 protein: CASSPLDRGRNTEAFF
CDR3 DNA: TGCGCCAGCAGCCCCCTTGACAGGGGTAGAAACACTGAAGCTTTCTTT
V gene: TRBV5-1
J gene: TRBJ1-1
D gene: TRBD1

CDR3 protein: CASSIPPSYHNQPQHF
CDR3 DNA: TGTGCCAGTAGTATACCCCCGAGCTACCACAATCAGCCCCAGCATTTT
V gene: TRBV19
J gene: TRBJ1-5
D gene: NA

CDR3 protein: CASTGVQDEAFF
CDR3 DNA: TGTGCTTCAACGGGGGTCCAGGATGAAGCTTTCTTT
V gene: TRBV2
J gene: TRBJ1-1
D gene: NA

CDR3 protein: CASRKRENSYEQYF
CDR3 DNA: TGTGCCAGCAGAAAGCGGGAGAACTCCTACGAGCAGTACTTC
V gene: TRBV2
J gene: TRBJ2-7
D gene: TRBD2

CDR3 protein: CASSSGQGAYEQYF
CDR3 DNA: TGTGCCAGCAGCTCCGGACAGGGAGCCTACGAGCAGTACTTC
V gene: TRBV7-3
J gene: TRBJ2-7
D gene: TRBD1

CDR3 protein: CASRGGQGANEQFF
CDR3 DNA: TGTGCCAGCAGGGGCGGACAGGGGGCTAATGAGCAGTTCTTC
V gene: TRBV7-9
J gene: TRBJ2-1
D gene: TRBD1

CDR3 protein: CASSVLAVVYNEQFF
CDR3 DNA: TGTGCCAGTAGTGTATTAGCGGTGGTCTACAATGAGCAGTTCTTC
V gene: TRBV19
J gene: TRBJ2-1
D gene: NA

CDR3 protein: CASSFGQGSYEQYF
CDR3 DNA: TGTGCCAGCAGCTTTGGACAGGGTTCCTACGAGCAGTACTTC
V gene: TRBV7-9
J gene: TRBJ2-7
D gene: TRBD1

CDR3 protein: CASSVVPDYRQGSNYGYTF
CDR3 DNA: TGTGCCAGCAGCGTAGTTCCTGACTACAGACAGGGGAGCAACTATGGCTACACCTTC
V gene: TRBV9
J gene: TRBJ1-2
D gene: TRBD1

CDR3 protein: CASSFTGGTEAFF
CDR3 DNA: TGTGCCAGCAGCTTCACAGGGGGCACTGAAGCTTTCTTT
V gene: TRBV5-4
J gene: TRBJ1-1
D gene: TRBD1

CDR3 protein: CASSFISLDRMIRAFF
CDR3 DNA: TGTGCCAGCAGCTTTATTTCCCTAGACAGGATGATAAGAGCTTTCTTT
V gene: TRBV7-2
J gene: TRBJ1-1
D gene: NA

CDR3 protein: CASSPRLAGEEGEETQYF
CDR3 DNA: TGTGCCAGCAGCCCCCGACTAGCGGGAGAGGAAGGTGAAGAGACCCAGTACTTC
V gene: TRBV7-3
J gene: TRBJ2-5
D gene: TRBD2

CDR3 protein: CASTSIYTRGREQYF
CDR3 DNA: TGTGCCAGTACTAGTATATACACACGGGGAAGGGAGCAGTACTTC
V gene: TRBV19
J gene: TRBJ2-7
D gene: NA